These T cell receptor beta chains were read from a single sample in a study of OX40 agonist ivuxolimab in advanced cancers. The method was immunoSEQ multiplex PCR; TCRdb's version includes in-frame clones alone and lacks a portion of them. The repertoire holds 87,000 or so clones, with about 86% as singletons. The sample in question was CD4+ or CD8+ T cells sorted from blood, obtained in a trial of the OX40 agonist ivuxolimab. Source of these receptors: an adult with an advanced solid tumor such as melanoma, head and neck, liver or kidney cancer. The CDR3 runs from the conserved cysteine through the conserved F or W. A D gene is named only where the DNA matches it firmly. Part of the rows lack a size; the others show once, few, many or a class for expanded clones.

j_call clone_size v_call d_call cdr3_nt cdr3_aa
TRBJ2-5 . TRBV11-2 TRBD2 TGTGCCAGCAGCCAGGGACTAGCGGGGGGAGAACAGACCCAGTACTTC CASSQGLAGGEQTQYF
TRBJ1-6 . TRBV7-2 . TGTGCCAGCAGCAGGGCCAGGGCCTTTAATTCACCCCTCCACTTT CASSRARAFNSPLHF
TRBJ1-4 . TRBV19 TRBD1 TGTGCCAGTAGACAGGGGGCGCGGAATGAAAAACTGTTTTTT CASRQGARNEKLFF
TRBJ1-2 . TRBV6-5 . TGTGCCAGCAGTTACGGTCGGGGGGACTATGGCTACACCTTC CASSYGRGDYGYTF
TRBJ1-4 . TRBV15 TRBD1 TGTGCCACCAGCAGAGATGGAGGGGGCGTTGGTGAAAAACTGTTTTTT CATSRDGGGVGEKLFF
TRBJ1-3 once TRBV6-1 TRBD1 TGTGCCAGCAGCGCTGGGACAGTCTCTGGAAACACCATATATTTT CASSAGTVSGNTIYF
TRBJ1-2 . TRBV5-5 . TGTGCCAGCAGCCGGACGGTAGTGGAGGGCTACACCTTC CASSRTVVEGYTF
TRBJ2-7 . TRBV5-4 TRBD2 TGTGCCAGCAGCCCCTCCGGGACTAGCGGGGGGAACGAGCAGTACTTC CASSPSGTSGGNEQYF
TRBJ2-7 . TRBV7-3 . TGTGCCAGCAGGGGTGTGGGGAATAACAACGAGCAGTACTTC CASRGVGNNNEQYF
TRBJ1-4 . TRBV2 . TGTGCCAGCAGGGGGGAACGGGTAATCCTGTTTTTT CASRGERVILFF
TRBJ1-4 . TRBV7-9 . TGTGCCAGCAGCTTAAGTTGGGGAAGCACCGGGAAACTGTTTTTT CASSLSWGSTGKLFF
TRBJ2-3 . TRBV5-1 . TGCGCCAGCAGCTTGGCCGGTGGGAGGAGGGATACGCAGTATTTT CASSLAGGRRDTQYF
TRBJ1-5 . TRBV7-9 . TGTGCCAGCAGCTTAGTGGGCCAGCCCCAGCATTTT CASSLVGQPQHF
TRBJ2-7 few TRBV7-9 . TGTGCCAGCAGCTTAGGGAGGCACGAGCAGTACTTC CASSLGRHEQYF
TRBJ1-4 medium-sized TRBV29-1 . TGCAGCGTTGATTCGGGTGAAAAACTGTTTTTT CSVDSGEKLFF
TRBJ2-5 . TRBV27 . TGTGCCAGCAGTCGGTCGGGCCTCCAGGATGCGACCCAGTACTTC CASSRSGLQDATQYF
TRBJ1-3 . TRBV7-2 . TGTGCCAGCAACATTCCAGGGGAGAGCTCTGGAAACACCATATATTTT CASNIPGESSGNTIYF
TRBJ1-2 . TRBV2 . TGTGCCAGCAGTGAAGACAGTGGACAGAGACTCATTAACTATGGCTACACCTTC CASSEDSGQRLINYGYTF
TRBJ1-5 . TRBV15 . TGTGCCACCAGCAGACAGGATCAGCCCCAGCATTTT CATSRQDQPQHF
TRBJ1-2 . TRBV5-3 TRBD1 TGTGCCAGACCACAGGGGGGGAACTATGGCTACACCTTC CARPQGGNYGYTF
TRBJ2-2 . TRBV5-5 . TGTGCCAGCAGCTTGGAACGCACGACGAACACCGGGGAGCTGTTTTTT CASSLERTTNTGELFF
TRBJ1-1 . TRBV29-1 TRBD1 TGCAGCGCCAGACAGGGGACAAACACTGAAGCTTTCTTT CSARQGTNTEAFF
TRBJ2-5 . TRBV2 TRBD1 TGTGCCAGCAGCGGGACAGGGGTATTAGAGACCCAGTACTTC CASSGTGVLETQYF
TRBJ2-5 . TRBV5-6 TRBD1 TGTGCCAGCAGCTTGGGAAATCCCGGGACAGGGGAGACCCAGTACTTC CASSLGNPGTGETQYF
TRBJ1-6 few TRBV2 . TGTGCCAGCAGTGTAAGCTCACCCCTCCACTTT CASSVSSPLHF
TRBJ2-1 . TRBV19 . TGTGCCAGTATTGGTAGGACCGGCAGTTTTGTCAATGAGCAGTTCTTC CASIGRTGSFVNEQFF
TRBJ1-2 . TRBV7-2 . TGTGCCAGCAGCTTAGCAGGGTCCCCTGGCTACACCTTC CASSLAGSPGYTF
TRBJ2-1 . TRBV30 . TGTGCCTGGAGTGTTGGCAGGGGAAGGAATGAGCAGTTCTTC CAWSVGRGRNEQFF
TRBJ2-7 . TRBV6-1 . TGTGCCAGCAGTGGACCGCAGTCAATCTCCTACGAGCAGTACTTC CASSGPQSISYEQYF
TRBJ1-2 once TRBV29-1 . TGCAGCGGCTCGGCCCTATTTTCCTATGGCTACACCTTC CSGSALFSYGYTF
TRBJ2-1 once TRBV11-3 TRBD1 TGTGCCAGCAGCTTATTTTCCGGGACAGGGGGGGGCAATGAGCAGTTCTTC CASSLFSGTGGGNEQFF
TRBJ1-2 many TRBV7-2 TRBD1 TGTGCCAGCACAGAGGGGGCCTTGGGGGGCTACACCTTC CASTEGALGGYTF
TRBJ1-4 . TRBV30 . TGTGCCTGGATGATGAATGGGGCAGGGGAAAAACTGTTTTTT CAWMMNGAGEKLFF
TRBJ1-1 few TRBV30 . TGTGCCTGGAGTGACTGGAACACTGAAGCTTTCTTT CAWSDWNTEAFF
TRBJ1-1 . TRBV6-6 . TGTGCCAGCAGCCTACAGGAAAGGGGCACTGAAGCTTTCTTT CASSLQERGTEAFF
TRBJ1-1 few TRBV7-8 . TGTGCCAGCACCTACGGCAGGAACACTGAAGCTTTCTTT CASTYGRNTEAFF
TRBJ1-2 . TRBV7-8 . TGTGCCAGCAGCACCGGGACACCTAACTATGGCTACACCTTC CASSTGTPNYGYTF
TRBJ2-6 . TRBV6-5 . TGTGCCAGCACTAAAGTACACTCTGGGGCCAACGTCCTGACTTTC CASTKVHSGANVLTF
TRBJ1-1 once TRBV6-5 . TGTGCCAGCACACCCCTAGGGGGAAGCACTGAAGCTTTCTTT CASTPLGGSTEAFF
TRBJ1-5 . TRBV7-2 TRBD1 TGTGCCAGCAGCTGGGACAGTCGTAATCAGCCCCAGCATTTT CASSWDSRNQPQHF
TRBJ2-6 . TRBV5-6 TRBD2 TGTGCCAGCATACCGGGAGGGGTCACTGGGGCCAACGTCCTGACTTTC CASIPGGVTGANVLTF
TRBJ1-6 few TRBV6-5 . TGTGCCAGCAGGGCCTTTAATTCACCCCTCCACTTT CASRAFNSPLHF
TRBJ1-3 . TRBV19 . TGTGCCAGTAGTATAGGGGACCGCGGCTCTGGAAACACCATATATTTT CASSIGDRGSGNTIYF
TRBJ1-2 . TRBV25-1 . TGTGCCAGCAGTGAATATTCAGGTTATGGCTACACCTTC CASSEYSGYGYTF
TRBJ2-1 . TRBV12-5 TRBD1 TGTGCTAGTGGTTTGGGGGAAAGGACAGGGGTCTATGAGCAGTTCTTC CASGLGERTGVYEQFF
TRBJ2-7 . TRBV5-1 . TGCGCCAGCAGCTTGAAGGCTAGACCCAACGAGCAGTACTTC CASSLKARPNEQYF
TRBJ1-2 . TRBV6-1 TRBD1 TGTGCCAGCATCCTAGACAGGGTCTATGGCTACACCTTC CASILDRVYGYTF
TRBJ2-1 . TRBV19 . TGTGCCAGTAGTATCCGACAGTATGAGCAGTTCTTC CASSIRQYEQFF
TRBJ1-2 . TRBV13 TRBD1 TGTGCCAGCAGCTTAGGGCAGGGGGCGGGAGGCTACACCTTC CASSLGQGAGGYTF
TRBJ1-2 . TRBV6-5 . TGTGCCAGCAGTCCACCCGACAGAAGGGGCTACACCTTC CASSPPDRRGYTF